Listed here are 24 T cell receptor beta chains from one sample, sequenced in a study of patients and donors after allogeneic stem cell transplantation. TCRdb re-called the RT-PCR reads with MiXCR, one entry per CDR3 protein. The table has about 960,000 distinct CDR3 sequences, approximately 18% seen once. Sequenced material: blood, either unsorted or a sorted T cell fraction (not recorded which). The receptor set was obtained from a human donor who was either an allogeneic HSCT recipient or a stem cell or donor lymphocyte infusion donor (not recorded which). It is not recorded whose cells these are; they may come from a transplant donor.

Here the CDR3 reads CSASQEGFRISGNTIYF. The DNA of the CDR3 is TGCAGTGCGAGCCAGGAAGGGTTTAGAATCTCTGGAAACACCATATATTTT. The chain carries TRBV20-1 and TRBJ1-3; no definite D call. V was clipped by 6 bases and J by 0 bases, with 21 bases between them. CDR1 is DFQATT and CDR2 is SNEGSKA in the germline V gene (reference sequence). CDR3 length: 17 amino acids.

The CDR3, as DNA: TGTGCCAGCAGCTCGGGGCAGGGGAATTTCAATGAGCAGTTCTTC. Translated, it gives CASSSGQGNFNEQFF. The genes are TRBV5-8 and TRBJ2-1, with D possibly being TRBD1 (6 bases). The CDR3 is 15 amino acids. Trimming shortened V by 3 bases and J by 6 bases, and 16 bases separated the two germline ends. CDR1 is SGHTS, CDR2 YDEGEE, per germline.

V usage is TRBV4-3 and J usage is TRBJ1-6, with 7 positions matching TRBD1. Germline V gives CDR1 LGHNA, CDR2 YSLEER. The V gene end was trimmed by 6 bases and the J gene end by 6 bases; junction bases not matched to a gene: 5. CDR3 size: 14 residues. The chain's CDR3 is CASRKQGSNSPLHF. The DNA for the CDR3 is TGCGCCAGCAGGAAACAGGGGAGTAATTCACCCCTCCACTTT.

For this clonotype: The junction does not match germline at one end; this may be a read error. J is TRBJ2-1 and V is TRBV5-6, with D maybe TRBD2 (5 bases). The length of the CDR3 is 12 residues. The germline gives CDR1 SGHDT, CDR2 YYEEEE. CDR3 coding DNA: TGTGCCAGCAGCTTGGAGGACTGGAGCGTGGTCTTC. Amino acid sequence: CASSLEDWSVVF. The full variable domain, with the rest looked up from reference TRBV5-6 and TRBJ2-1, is DAGVTQSPTHLIKTRGQQVTLRCSPKSGHDTVSWYQQALGQGPQFIFQYYEEEERQRGNFPDRFSGHQFPNYSSELNVNALLLGDSALYLCASSLEDWSVVFGPGTRLTVL.

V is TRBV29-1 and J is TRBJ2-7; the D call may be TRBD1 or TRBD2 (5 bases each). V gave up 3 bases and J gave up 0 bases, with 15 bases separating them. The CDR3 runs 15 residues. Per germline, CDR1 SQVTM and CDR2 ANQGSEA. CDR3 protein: CSVETEDTSSYEQYF. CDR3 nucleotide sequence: TGCAGCGTTGAGACCGAGGACACTAGCTCCTACGAGCAGTACTTC.

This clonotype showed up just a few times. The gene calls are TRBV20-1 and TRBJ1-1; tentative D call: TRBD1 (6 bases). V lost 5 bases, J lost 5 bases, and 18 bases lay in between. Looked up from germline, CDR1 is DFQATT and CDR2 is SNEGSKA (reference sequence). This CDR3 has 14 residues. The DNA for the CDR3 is TGCAGTGCTGGAGCACGGGGGGCTGGTACTGAAGCTTTCTTT. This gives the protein CSAGARGAGTEAFF.

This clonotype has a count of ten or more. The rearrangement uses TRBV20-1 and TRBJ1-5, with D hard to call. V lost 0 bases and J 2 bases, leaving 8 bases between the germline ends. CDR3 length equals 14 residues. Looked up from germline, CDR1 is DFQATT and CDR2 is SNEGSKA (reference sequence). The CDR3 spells CSARDRRGNQPQHF. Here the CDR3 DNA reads TGCAGTGCTAGAGATCGGAGGGGCAATCAGCCCCAGCATTTT.

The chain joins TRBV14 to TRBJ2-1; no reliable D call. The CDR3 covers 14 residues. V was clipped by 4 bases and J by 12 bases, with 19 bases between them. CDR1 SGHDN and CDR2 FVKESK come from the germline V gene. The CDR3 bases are TGTGCCAGCAGCCCACCCCCCGAAGGGAAACGGCAGTTCTTC. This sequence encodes CASSPPPEGKRQFF.

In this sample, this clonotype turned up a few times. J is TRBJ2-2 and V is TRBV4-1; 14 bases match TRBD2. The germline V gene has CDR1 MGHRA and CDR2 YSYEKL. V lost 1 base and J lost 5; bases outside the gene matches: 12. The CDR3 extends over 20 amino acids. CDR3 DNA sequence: TGCGCCAGCAGCCAAGGTCTAGGACTAGCGGGAGGCGCGATGACCGGGGAGCTGTTTTTT. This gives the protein CASSQGLGLAGGAMTGELFF.

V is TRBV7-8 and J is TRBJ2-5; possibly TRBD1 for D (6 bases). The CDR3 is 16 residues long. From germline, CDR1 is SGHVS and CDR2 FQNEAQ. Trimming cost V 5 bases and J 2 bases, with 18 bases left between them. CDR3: CASSPSSPGTQETQYF. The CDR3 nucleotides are TGTGCCAGCAGCCCCTCAAGCCCCGGGACACAAGAGACCCAGTACTTC.

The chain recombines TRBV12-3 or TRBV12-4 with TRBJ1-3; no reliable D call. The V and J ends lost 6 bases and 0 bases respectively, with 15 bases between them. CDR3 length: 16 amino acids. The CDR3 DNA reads TGTGCCAGCAGCTTTACCGGCGGAAGCTCTGGAAACACCATATATTTT. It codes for CASSFTGGSSGNTIYF.

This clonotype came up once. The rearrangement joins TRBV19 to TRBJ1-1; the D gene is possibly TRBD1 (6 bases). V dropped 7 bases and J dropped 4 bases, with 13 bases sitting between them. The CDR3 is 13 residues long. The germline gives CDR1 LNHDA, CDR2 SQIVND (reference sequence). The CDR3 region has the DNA TGTGCCAGTATGGCAACCAGGGGCACTGAAGCTTTCTTT. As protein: CASMATRGTEAFF.

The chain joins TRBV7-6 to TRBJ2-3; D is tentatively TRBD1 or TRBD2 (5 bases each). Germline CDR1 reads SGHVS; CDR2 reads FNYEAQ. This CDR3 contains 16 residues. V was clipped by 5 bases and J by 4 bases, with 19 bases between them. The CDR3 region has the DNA TGTGCCAGCAGCCTCCCGGGTGGGGGTATAGCAGATACGCAGTATTTT. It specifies CASSLPGGGIADTQYF.

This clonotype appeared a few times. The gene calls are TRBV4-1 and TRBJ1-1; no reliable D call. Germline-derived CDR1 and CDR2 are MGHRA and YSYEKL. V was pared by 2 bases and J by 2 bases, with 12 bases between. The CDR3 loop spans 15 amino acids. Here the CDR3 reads CASSQPVRDNTEAFF. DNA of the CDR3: TGCGCCAGCAGCCAACCGGTTCGAGACAACACTGAAGCTTTCTTT.

CDR3 nucleotides: TGTGCCAGCAGCGCCACTTCTAGCGGGAGGGTAGATGAGCAGTTCTTC. It encodes CASSATSSGRVDEQFF. This rearrangement joins TRBV9 to TRBJ2-1; 12 positions match TRBD2. The CDR3 totals 16 residues. CDR1 is SGDLS and CDR2 is YYNGEE in the germline V gene. After removal of 3 bases from V and 8 bases from J, the junction contained 9 bases not matched to a gene. Full variable domain (rest looked up from reference TRBV9 and TRBJ2-1): DSGVTQTPKHLITATGQRVTLRCSPRSGDLSVYWYQQSLDQGLQFLIQYYNGEERAKGNILERFSAQQFPDLHSELNLSSLELGDSALYFCASSATSSGRVDEQFFGPGTRLTVL.

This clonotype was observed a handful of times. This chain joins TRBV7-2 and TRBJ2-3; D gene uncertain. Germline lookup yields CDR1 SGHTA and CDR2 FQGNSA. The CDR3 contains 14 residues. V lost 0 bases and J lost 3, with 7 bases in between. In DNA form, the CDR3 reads TGTGCCAGCAGCTTAGCGCGGAAAACAGATACGCAGTATTTT. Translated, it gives CASSLARKTDTQYF.

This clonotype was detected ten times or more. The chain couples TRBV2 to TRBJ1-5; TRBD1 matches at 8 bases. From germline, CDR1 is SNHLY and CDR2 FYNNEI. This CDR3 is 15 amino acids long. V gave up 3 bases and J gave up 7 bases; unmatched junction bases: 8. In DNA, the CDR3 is TGTGCCAGCAGTGAGGAGACAGGGGTGGTGCAGCCCCAGCATTTT. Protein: CASSEETGVVQPQHF.

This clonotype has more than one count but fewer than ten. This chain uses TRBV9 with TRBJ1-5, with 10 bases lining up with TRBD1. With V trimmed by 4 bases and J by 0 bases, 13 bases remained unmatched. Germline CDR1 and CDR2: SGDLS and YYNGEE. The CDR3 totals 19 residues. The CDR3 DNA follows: TGTGCCAGCAGCCAGCACCGGGACAGGGGCCAATATAGCAATCAGCCCCAGCATTTT. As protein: CASSQHRDRGQYSNQPQHF.

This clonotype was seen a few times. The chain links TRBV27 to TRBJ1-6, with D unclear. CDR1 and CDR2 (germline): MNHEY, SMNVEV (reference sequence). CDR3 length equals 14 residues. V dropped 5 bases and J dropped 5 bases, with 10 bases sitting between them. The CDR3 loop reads CASSRTENNSPLHF. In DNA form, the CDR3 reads TGTGCCAGCAGTAGGACCGAGAATAATTCACCCCTCCACTTT.

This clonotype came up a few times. CDR3: CASSEDRGPPGELFF. CDR3 coding DNA: TGTGCCAGCAGCGAGGACAGGGGGCCTCCCGGGGAGCTGTTTTTT. The rearrangement uses TRBV2 and TRBJ2-2; 11 bases are a match to TRBD1. Trimming took 6 bases from V and 6 from J; bases not matched to a gene: 6. This CDR3 contains 15 residues. Per germline, CDR1 SNHLY and CDR2 FYNNEI.

For the CDR3, the DNA is TGTGCCAGCAGCGGACAGCGCACAAAGGAGACCCAGTACTTC. Translation: CASSGQRTKETQYF. The rearrangement uses TRBV11-2 and TRBJ2-5, with D possibly TRBD1 on 6 matching bases. Germline loops: CDR1 SGHAT, CDR2 FQNNGV. The CDR3 contains 14 residues. V lost 5 bases to trimming and J lost 5 bases, with 15 bases between them.

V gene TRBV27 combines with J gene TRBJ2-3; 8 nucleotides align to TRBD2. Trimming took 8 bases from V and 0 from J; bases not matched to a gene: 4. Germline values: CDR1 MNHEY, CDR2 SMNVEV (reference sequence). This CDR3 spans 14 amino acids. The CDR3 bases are TGTGCCAGCCATATAGCGGGGAGCACAGATACGCAGTATTTT. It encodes CASHIAGSTDTQYF.

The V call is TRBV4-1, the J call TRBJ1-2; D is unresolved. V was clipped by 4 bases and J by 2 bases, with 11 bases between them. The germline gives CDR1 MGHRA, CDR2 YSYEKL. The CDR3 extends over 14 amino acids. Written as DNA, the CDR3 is TGCGCCAGCAGCCCTACAGTGACGAACTATGGCTACACCTTC. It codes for CASSPTVTNYGYTF.

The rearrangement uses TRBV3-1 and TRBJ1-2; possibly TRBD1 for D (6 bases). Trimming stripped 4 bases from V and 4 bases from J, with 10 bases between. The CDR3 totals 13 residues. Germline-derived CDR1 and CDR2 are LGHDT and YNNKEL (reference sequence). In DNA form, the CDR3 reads TGTGCCAGCAGCCCGATGGGGGCCTATGGCTACACCTTC. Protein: CASSPMGAYGYTF.